This T cell receptor (beta chain) was sequenced during a study of blood T cell repertoires in COVID-19. The overall study: Whether acute or convalescent, the COVID-19 samples came from the United States, Italy and Spain. The cDNA or gDNA used as material had been derived from T cells, B-cell-depleted T cells, or PBMCs.

The protocol was immunoSEQ multiplex PCR, while the TCRdb copy is restricted to in-frame clones and leaves out a portion. The sample yields about 240,000 clones, nearly 90% seen once. Germline CDR1 and CDR2: MDHEN and SYDVKM. This CDR3 is built from 12 residues. The rearrangement uses TRBV28 and TRBJ1-2; the match to TRBD1 covers 11 bases. Sequencing input: peripheral blood. The TCR sequence derives from a woman in her 30s with acute or convalescent COVID-19. CDR3: CALGQGANGYTF. The CDR3 bases are TGTGCGTTAGGACAGGGGGCTAATGGCTACACCTTC.